This T cell receptor beta chain was recorded in a study of blood T cell repertoires in COVID-19. Germline V gene sequence: CDR1 MNHNY, CDR2 SVGAGI (reference sequence). Trimming removed 2 bases from V and 5 bases from J; junction bases left unmatched: 3. The CDR3 covers 16 residues. Enrolment of Seattle patients took place during active infection, and they were followed longitudinally. Per the study methods: Nucleated cell number was recorded as an estimate derived from reference gene primer amplification. Some clones are missing from TCRdb's copy, which holds only in-frame ones; the method was immunoSEQ multiplex PCR. V, J and clone size are those of that table, while D and trimming were read from the DNA. The table includes some 260,000 clones, approximately 88% detected once.

Sequencing was done on a sample of peripheral blood. The clonotype comes from a woman aged 65 to 85 with COVID-19, enrolled during active disease. V and J are TRBV6-6 and TRBJ1-6, with 10 bases fitting TRBD1. Here the CDR3 DNA reads TGTGCCAGCAGTTACCTAGGACAGGGGGATAATTCACCCCTCCACTTT. Translating gives CASSYLGQGDNSPLHF.